This is a list of T cell receptor beta chains from one sample in a study of blood T cell repertoires in COVID-19. Repertoires were generated with immunoSEQ multiplex PCR, while TCRdb's copy carries only in-frame clones and drops some. The table includes 100,000 to 140,000 clones, 88% detected once. Input material: peripheral blood. The receptors originated from a man aged 50 to 60 with active or convalescent COVID-19. Both conserved end residues are part of each CDR3.

J: TRBJ1-5; V: TRBV5-1; CDR3: CASSYSGQTDQPQHF
J: TRBJ1-3; V: TRBV4-3; CDR3: CASSQDYGDPGNTIYF
J: TRBJ1-1; V: TRBV28; CDR3: CASRTGGRGSTEAFF
J: TRBJ1-5; V: TRBV19; CDR3: CASTLDFYGLQPQHF
J: TRBJ1-3; V: TRBV7-9; CDR3: CGQASSGNTIYF
J: TRBJ2-1; V: TRBV14; CDR3: CASSQDQGLASRQFF
J: TRBJ2-7; V: TRBV7-2; CDR3: CASSLSLARSYEQYF
J: TRBJ1-2; V: TRBV15; CDR3: CATSRDRSGYTF
J: TRBJ1-3; V: TRBV4-1; CDR3: CASSHPSGGQGFGNTIYF
J: TRBJ1-5; V: TRBV24-1; CDR3: CATSDRPGQFPQHF
J: TRBJ2-1; V: TRBV7-8; CDR3: CASSSSGGLNSYNEQFF
J: TRBJ2-1; V: TRBV27; CDR3: CASSLGLVYNEQFF
J: TRBJ2-1; V: TRBV11-3; CDR3: CASSPIAGVGNNEQFF
J: TRBJ1-1; V: TRBV6-5; CDR3: CASSYEWQRPEAFF
J: TRBJ2-3; V: TRBV27; CDR3: CASSSLRLAGANTDTQYF
J: TRBJ1-3; V: TRBV30; CDR3: CAWSRQARNTIYF
J: TRBJ1-6; V: TRBV4-1; CDR3: CASSLGLLGDSPLHF
J: TRBJ2-3; V: TRBV11-2; CDR3: CASSLGQADTQYF
J: TRBJ1-2; V: TRBV28; CDR3: CASSSRTDYTF
J: TRBJ2-7; V: TRBV6-1; CDR3: CASSELGQGPYEQYF
J: TRBJ2-2; V: TRBV10-3; CDR3: CAISEVKGTGNTGELFF
J: TRBJ1-5; V: TRBV28; CDR3: CASSRHRHQPQHF
J: TRBJ1-5; V: TRBV15; CDR3: CATKRDRGLGQPQHF
J: TRBJ1-4; V: TRBV5-4; CDR3: CASSVSGGTTNEKLFF
J: TRBJ1-1; V: TRBV19; CDR3: CASRIQENTEAFF
J: TRBJ1-1; V: TRBV6-1; CDR3: CASSEAVNTEAFF
J: TRBJ1-3; V: TRBV6-2/TRBV6-3; CDR3: CASSYSAFGGGNTIYF
J: TRBJ1-1; V: TRBV7-6; CDR3: CASVTELNTEAFF
J: TRBJ2-4; V: TRBV5-1; CDR3: CASSPRTSGSVAKNIQYF
J: TRBJ2-2; V: TRBV4-1; CDR3: CASSQEPRVGPPNTGELFF
J: TRBJ1-1; V: TRBV7-9; CDR3: CASSWGRGAEAFF
J: TRBJ2-2; V: TRBV4-2; CDR3: CASSQDGSSGAAMGELFF
J: TRBJ1-2; V: TRBV6-5; CDR3: CASAIMANYGYTF
J: TRBJ2-1; V: TRBV21-1; CDR3: CASSTRLVKNNEQFF
J: TRBJ1-5; V: TRBV28; CDR3: CASSLRGAGNQPQHF
J: TRBJ1-1; V: TRBV19; CDR3: CASSVGTGIMNTEAFF